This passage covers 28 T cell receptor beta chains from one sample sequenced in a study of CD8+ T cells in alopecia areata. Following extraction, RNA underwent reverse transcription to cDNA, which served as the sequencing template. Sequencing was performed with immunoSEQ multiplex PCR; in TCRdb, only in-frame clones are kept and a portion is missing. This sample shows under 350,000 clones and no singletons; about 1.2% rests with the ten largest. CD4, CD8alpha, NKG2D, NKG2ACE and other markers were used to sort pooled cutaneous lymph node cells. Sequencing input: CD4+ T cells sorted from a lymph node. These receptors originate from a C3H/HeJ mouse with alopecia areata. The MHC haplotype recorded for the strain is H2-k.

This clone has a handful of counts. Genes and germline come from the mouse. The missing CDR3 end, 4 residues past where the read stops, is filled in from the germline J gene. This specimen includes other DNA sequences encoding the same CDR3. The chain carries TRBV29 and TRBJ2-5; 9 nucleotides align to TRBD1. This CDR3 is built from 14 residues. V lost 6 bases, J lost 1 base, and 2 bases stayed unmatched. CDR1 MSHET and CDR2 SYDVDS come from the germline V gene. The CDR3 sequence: CASSRTGDQDTQYF. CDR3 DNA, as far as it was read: TGTGCTAGCAGCCGGACAGGGGACCAAGAC.

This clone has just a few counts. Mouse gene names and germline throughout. The CDR3 loop reads CASSTAGDNSPLYF. The sequenced CDR3 bases are TGTGCCAGCAGTACCGCAGGGGATAATTCGCCC. The chain has TRBV19 and TRBJ1-6; D possibly corresponds to TRBD1 (6 bases). Coverage ceases 3 residues before the CDR3 finishes, and the germline J gene fills in the end. TRBJ1-6 is identified as an open reading frame with a role that is uncertain. The germline V gene has CDR1 FNHDT and CDR2 SITEND (reference sequence). V lost 3 bases, J lost 5 bases, and 9 bases lay in between. The CDR3 covers 14 residues.

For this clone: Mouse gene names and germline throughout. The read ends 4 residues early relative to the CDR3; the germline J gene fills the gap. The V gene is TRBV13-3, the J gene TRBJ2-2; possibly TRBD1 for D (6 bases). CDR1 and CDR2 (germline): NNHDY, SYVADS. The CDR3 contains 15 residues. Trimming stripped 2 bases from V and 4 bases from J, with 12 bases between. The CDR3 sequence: CASSEGGLSTGQLYF. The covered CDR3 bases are TGTGCCAGCAGTGAAGGGGGATTGAGCACCGGG.

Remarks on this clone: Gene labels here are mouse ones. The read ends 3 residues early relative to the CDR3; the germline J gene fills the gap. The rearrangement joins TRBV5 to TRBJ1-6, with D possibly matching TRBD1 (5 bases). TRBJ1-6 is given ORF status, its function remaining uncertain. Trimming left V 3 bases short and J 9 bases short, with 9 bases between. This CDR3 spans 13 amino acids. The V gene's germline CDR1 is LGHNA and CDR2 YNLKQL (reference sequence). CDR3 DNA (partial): TGTGCCAGCAGCCAGACAGTGTTTTCGCCC. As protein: CASSQTVFSP. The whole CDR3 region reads CASSQTVFSPLYF.

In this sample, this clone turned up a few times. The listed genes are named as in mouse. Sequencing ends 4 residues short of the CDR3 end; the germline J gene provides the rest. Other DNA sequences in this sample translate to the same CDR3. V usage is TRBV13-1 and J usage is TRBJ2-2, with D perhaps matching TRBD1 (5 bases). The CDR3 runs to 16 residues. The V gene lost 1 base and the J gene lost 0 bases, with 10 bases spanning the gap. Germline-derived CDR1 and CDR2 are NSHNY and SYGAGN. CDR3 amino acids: CASSDSRQSNTGQLYF. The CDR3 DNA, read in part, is TGTGCCAGCAGTGATTCCCGACAGTCAAACACCGGG.

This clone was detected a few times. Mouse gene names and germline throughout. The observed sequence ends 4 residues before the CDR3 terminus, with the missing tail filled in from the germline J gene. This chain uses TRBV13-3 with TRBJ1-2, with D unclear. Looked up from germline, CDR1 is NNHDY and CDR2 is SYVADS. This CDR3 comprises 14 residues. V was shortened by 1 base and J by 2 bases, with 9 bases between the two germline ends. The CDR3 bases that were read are TGTGCCAGCAGTGATTATCCAAGTAACTCC. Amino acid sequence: CASSDYPSNS. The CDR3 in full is CASSDYPSNSDYTF.

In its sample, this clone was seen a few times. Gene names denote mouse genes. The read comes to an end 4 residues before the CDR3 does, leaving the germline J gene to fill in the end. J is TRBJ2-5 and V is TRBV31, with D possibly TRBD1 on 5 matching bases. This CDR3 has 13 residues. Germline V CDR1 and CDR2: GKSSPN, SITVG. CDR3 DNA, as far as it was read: TGTGCCTGGAGTCTGAGACAGAAAGAC. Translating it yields CAWSLRQKD. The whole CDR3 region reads CAWSLRQKDTQYF.

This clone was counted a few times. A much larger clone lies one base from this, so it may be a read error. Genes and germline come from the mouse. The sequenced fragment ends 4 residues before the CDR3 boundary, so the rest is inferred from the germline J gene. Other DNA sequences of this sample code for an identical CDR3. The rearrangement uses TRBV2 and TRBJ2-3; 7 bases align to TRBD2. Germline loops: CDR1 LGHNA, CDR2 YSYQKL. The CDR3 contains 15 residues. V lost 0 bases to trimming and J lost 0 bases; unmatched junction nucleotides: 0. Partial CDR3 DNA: TGTGCCAGCAGCCAAGATGGGGGGAGTGCAGAA. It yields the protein CASSQDGGSAE. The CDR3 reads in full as CASSQDGGSAETLYF.

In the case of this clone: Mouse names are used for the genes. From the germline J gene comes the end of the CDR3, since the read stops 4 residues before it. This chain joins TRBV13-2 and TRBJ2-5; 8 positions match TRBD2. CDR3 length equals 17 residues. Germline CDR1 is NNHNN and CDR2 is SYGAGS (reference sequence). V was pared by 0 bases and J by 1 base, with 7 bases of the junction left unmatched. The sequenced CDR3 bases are TGTGCCAGCGGTGATGCGGGGGGGGGCGGGCACCAAGAC. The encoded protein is CASGDAGGGGHQD. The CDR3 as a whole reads CASGDAGGGGHQDTQYF.

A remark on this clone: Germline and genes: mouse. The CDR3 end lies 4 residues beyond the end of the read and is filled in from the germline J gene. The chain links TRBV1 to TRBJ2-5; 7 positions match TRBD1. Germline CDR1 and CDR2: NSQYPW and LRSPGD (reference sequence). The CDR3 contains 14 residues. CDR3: CTCSAPDREDTQYF. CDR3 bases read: TGCACCTGCAGTGCACCCGACAGGGAAGAC.

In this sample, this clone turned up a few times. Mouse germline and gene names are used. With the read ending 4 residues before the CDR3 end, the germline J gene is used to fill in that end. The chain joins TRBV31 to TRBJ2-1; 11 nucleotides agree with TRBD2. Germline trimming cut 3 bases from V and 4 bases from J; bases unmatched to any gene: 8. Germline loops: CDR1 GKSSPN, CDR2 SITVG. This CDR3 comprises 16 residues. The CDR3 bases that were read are TGTGCCTGGAGCTCGACTGGGGGGGGAAGGTATGCT. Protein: CAWSSTGGGRYA. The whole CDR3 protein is CAWSSTGGGRYAEQFF.

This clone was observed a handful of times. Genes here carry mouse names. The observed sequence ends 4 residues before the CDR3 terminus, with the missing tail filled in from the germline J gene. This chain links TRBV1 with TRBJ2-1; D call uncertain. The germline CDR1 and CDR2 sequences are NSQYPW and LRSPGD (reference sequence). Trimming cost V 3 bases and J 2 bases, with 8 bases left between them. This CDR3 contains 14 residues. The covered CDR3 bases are TGCACCTGCAGTGCCACAAATCACTATGCT. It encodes CTCSATNHYA. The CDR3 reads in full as CTCSATNHYAEQFF.

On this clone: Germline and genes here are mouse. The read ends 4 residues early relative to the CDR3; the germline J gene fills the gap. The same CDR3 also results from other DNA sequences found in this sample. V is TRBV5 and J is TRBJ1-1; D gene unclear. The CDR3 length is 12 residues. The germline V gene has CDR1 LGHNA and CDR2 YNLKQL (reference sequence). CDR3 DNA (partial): TGTGCCAGCAGCCAAGACAGGACA. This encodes CASSQDRT. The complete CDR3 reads CASSQDRTEVFF.

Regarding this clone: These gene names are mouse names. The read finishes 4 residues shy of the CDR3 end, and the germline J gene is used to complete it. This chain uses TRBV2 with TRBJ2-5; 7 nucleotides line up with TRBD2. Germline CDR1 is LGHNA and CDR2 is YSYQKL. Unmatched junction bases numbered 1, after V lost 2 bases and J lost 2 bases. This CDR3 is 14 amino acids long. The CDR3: CASSQTGVQDTQYF. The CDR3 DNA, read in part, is TGTGCCAGCAGCCAAACTGGGGTCCAAGAC.

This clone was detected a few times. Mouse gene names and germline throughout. The covered CDR3 bases are TGCACCTGCAGTGATGGGACAACTAACTATGCT. Translating it yields CTCSDGTTNYA. The CDR3 in its entirety is CTCSDGTTNYAEQFF. V usage is TRBV1 and J usage is TRBJ2-1, with a possible D match to TRBD1 (6 bases). The CDR3 is cut off 4 residues early in the read; its end comes from the germline J gene. The CDR3 is 15 residues long. In germline, CDR1 is NSQYPW, CDR2 LRSPGD (reference sequence). The V end lost 4 bases, the J end lost 0 bases, and 10 bases lay between the germline ends.

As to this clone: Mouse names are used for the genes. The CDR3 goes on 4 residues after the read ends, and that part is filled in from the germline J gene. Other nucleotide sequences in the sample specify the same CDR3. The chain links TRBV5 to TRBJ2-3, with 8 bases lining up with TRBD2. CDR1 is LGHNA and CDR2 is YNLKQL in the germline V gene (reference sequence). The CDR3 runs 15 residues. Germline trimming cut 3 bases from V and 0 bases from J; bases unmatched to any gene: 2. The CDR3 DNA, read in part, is TGTGCCAGCAGCCAGACTGGGGCTAGTGCAGAA. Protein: CASSQTGASAE. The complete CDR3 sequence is CASSQTGASAETLYF.

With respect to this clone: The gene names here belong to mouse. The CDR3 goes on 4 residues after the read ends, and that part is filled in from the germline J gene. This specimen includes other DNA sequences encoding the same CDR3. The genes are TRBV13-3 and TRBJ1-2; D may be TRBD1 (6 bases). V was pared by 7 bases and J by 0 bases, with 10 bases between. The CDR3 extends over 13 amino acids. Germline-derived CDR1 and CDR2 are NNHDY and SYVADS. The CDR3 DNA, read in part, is TGTGCCAGCTCCAGGGGTGCAAACTCC. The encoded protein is CASSRGANS. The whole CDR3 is CASSRGANSDYTF.

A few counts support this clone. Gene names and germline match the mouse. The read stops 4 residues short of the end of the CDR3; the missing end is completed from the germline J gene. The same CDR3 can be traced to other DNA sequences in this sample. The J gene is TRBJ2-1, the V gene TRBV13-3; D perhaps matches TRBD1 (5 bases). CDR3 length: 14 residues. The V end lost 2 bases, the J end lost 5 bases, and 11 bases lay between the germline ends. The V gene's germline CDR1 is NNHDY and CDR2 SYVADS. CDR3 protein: CASSEGQGNAEQFF. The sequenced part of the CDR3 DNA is TGTGCCAGCAGTGAAGGCCAGGGCAATGCT.

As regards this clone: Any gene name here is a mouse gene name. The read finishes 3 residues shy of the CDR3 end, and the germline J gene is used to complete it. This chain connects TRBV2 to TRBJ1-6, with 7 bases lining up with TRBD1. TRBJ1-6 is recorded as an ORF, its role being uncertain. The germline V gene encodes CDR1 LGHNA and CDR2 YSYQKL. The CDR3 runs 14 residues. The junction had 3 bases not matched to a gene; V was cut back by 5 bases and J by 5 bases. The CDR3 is CASSSGTDNSPLYF. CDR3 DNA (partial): TGTGCCAGCAGCAGCGGGACAGATAATTCGCCC.

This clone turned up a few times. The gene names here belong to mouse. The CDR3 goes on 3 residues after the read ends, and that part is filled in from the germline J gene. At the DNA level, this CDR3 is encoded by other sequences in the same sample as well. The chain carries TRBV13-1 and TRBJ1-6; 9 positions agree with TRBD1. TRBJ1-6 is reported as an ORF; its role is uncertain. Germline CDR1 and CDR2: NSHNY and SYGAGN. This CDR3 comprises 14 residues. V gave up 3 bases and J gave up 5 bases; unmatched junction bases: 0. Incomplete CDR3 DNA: TGTGCCAGCAGTGGACAGGGGGATAATTCGCCC. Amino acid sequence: CASSGQGDNSP. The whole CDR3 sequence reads CASSGQGDNSPLYF.

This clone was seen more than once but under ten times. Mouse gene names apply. The sequenced part of the CDR3 DNA is TGTGCCAGCAGCCCCTCCCCGGGACTGGGGGAAGAC. This encodes CASSPSPGLGED. The full-length CDR3 reads as CASSPSPGLGEDTQYF. The rearrangement joins TRBV5 to TRBJ2-5, with 11 nucleotides matching TRBD2. The read gets to within 4 residues of the CDR3 end, and the germline J gene fills in the rest. The CDR3 totals 16 residues. The germline CDR1 and CDR2 sequences are LGHNA and YNLKQL (reference sequence).

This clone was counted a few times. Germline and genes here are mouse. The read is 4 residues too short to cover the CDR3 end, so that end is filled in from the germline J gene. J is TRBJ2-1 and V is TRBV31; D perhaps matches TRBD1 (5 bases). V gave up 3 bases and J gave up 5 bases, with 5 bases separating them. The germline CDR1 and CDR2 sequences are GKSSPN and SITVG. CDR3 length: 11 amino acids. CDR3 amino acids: CAWRDNAEQFF. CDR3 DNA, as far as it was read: TGTGCCTGGAGGGACAATGCT.

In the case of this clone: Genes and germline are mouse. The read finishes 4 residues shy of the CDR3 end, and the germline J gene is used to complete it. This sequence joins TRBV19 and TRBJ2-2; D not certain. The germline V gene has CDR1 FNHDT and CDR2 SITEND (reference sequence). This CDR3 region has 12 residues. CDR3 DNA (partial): TGTGCCAGCAGTATGGGGTTCGGG. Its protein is CASSMGFG. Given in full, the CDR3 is CASSMGFGQLYF.

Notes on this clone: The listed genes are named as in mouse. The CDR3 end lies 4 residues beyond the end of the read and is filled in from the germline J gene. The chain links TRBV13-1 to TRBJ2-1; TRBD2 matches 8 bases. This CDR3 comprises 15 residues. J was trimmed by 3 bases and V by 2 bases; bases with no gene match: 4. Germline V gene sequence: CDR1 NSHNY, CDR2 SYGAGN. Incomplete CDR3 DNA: TGTGCCAGCAGTGACCCACTGGGGGTCTATGCT. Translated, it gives CASSDPLGVYA. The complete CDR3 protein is CASSDPLGVYAEQFF.

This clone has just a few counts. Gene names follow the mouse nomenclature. The CDR3 protein is CTCSAPGQIYEQYF. The CDR3 bases that were read are TGCACCTGCAGTGCTCCGGGACAAATCTAT. V usage is TRBV1 and J usage is TRBJ2-7, with D perhaps TRBD1 (6 bases). The read ends 4 residues early relative to the CDR3; the germline J gene fills the gap. This CDR3 is built from 14 residues. V was clipped by 3 bases and J by 3 bases, with 12 bases between them. The germline V gene encodes CDR1 NSQYPW and CDR2 LRSPGD (reference sequence). Full variable domain (remainder filled in from reference TRBV1 and TRBJ2-7): VTLLEQNPRWRLVPRGQAVNLRCILKNSQYPWMSWYQQDLQKQLQWLFTLRSPGDKEVKSLPGADYLATRVTDTELRLQVANMSQGRTLYCTCSAPGQIYEQYFGPGTRLTVL.

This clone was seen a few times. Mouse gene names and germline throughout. The sequenced CDR3 bases are TGCACCTGCAGTGGGACTGGGAGCCAAGAC. It codes for CTCSGTGSQD. The full CDR3 protein is CTCSGTGSQDTQYF. This rearrangement joins TRBV1 to TRBJ2-5; TRBD2 matches 8 bases. With the read ending 4 residues before the CDR3 end, the germline J gene is used to fill in that end. CDR3 length: 14 residues. CDR1 and CDR2 from the germline V gene are NSQYPW and LRSPGD (reference sequence). V was pared by 4 bases and J by 2 bases, with 2 bases of the junction left unmatched.

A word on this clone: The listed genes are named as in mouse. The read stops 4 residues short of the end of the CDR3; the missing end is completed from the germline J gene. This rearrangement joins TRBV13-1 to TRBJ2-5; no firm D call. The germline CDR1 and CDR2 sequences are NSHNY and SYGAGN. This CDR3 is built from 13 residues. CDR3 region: CASSDTEGDTQYF. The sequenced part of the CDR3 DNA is TGTGCCAGCAGTGATACAGAGGGAGAC.

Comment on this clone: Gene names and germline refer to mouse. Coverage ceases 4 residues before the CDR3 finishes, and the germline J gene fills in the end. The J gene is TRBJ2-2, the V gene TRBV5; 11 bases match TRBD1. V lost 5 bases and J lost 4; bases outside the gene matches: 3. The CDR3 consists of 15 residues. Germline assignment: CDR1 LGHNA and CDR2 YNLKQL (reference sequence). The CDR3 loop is CASSGQGAVTGQLYF. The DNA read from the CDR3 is TGTGCCAGCAGCGGACAGGGGGCTGTCACCGGG.